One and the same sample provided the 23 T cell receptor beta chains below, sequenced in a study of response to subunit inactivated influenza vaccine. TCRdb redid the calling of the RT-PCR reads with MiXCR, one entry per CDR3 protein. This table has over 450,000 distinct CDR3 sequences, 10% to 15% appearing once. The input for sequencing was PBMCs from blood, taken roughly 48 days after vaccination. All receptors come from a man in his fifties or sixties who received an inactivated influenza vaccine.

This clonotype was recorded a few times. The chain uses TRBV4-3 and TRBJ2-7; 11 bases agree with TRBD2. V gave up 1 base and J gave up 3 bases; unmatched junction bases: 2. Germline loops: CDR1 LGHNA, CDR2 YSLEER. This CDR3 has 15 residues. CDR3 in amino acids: CASSQVLAGGYEQYF. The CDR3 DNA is TGCGCCAGCAGCCAAGTCCTAGCGGGAGGCTACGAGCAGTACTTC.

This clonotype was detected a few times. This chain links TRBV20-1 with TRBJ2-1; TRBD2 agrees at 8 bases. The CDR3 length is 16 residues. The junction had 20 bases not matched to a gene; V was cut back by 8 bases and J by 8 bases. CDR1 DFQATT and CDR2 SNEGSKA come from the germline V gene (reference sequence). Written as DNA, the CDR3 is TGCAGTCCAGGGCCGGGAGGGCCGGGAGGGAGGTATGAGCAGTTCTTC. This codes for CSPGPGGPGGRYEQFF.

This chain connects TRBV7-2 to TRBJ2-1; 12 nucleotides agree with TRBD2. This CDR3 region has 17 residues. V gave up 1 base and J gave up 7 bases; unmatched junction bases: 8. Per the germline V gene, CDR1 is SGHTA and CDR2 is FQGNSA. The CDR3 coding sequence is TGTGCCAGCAGCTTAGGGGCCGGACTAGCGGGAAGTAATGAGCAGTTCTTC. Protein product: CASSLGAGLAGSNEQFF.

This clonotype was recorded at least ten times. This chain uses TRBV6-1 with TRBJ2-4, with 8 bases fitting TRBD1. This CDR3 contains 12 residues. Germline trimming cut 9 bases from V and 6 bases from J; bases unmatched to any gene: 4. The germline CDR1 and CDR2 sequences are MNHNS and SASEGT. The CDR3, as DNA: TGTGCCAGTCGTACAGGGGGAAACATTCAGTACTTC. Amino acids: CASRTGGNIQYF.

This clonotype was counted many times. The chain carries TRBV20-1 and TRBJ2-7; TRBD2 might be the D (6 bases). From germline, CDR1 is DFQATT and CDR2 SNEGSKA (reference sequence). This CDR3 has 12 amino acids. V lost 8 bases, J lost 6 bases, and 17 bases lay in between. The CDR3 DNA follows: TGCAGTCCTACGCCGGGGGTCGGCGAGCAGTACTTC. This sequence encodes CSPTPGVGEQYF.

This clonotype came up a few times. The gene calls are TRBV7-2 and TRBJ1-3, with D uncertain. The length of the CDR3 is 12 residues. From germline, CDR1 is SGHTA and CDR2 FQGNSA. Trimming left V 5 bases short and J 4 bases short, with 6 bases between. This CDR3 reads CASSTMGNTIYF. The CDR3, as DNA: TGTGCCAGCAGCACTATGGGAAACACCATATATTTT.

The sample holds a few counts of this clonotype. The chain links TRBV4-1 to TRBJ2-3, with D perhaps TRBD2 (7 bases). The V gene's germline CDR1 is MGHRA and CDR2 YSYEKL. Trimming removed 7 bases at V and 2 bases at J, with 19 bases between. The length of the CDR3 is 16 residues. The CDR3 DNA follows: TGCGCCAGCACCCAGGGGTCCGGGAGGTTCACAGATACGCAGTATTTT. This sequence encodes CASTQGSGRFTDTQYF.

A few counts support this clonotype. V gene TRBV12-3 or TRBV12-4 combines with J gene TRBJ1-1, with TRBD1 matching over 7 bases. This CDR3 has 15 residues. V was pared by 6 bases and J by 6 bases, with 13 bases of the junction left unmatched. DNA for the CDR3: TGTGCCAGCAGCTCAATCGGACAGGCTGGTGCTGAAGCTTTCTTT. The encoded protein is CASSSIGQAGAEAFF.

The CDR3 sequence: CAISVGRQAWETQYF. The DNA for the CDR3 is TGTGCCATCAGTGTCGGCAGGCAAGCCTGGGAGACCCAGTACTTC. The V gene is TRBV10-3, the J gene TRBJ2-5; D gene uncertain. This CDR3 contains 15 residues. V was trimmed by 4 bases and J by 5 bases, leaving 17 bases between them. In germline, CDR1 is ENHRY, CDR2 SYGVKD.

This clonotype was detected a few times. CDR3 amino acids: CSARGASGGAETQYF. The CDR3 bases are TGCAGTGCTAGAGGAGCTAGCGGGGGGGCTGAGACCCAGTACTTC. The rearrangement links TRBV20-1 to TRBJ2-5, with 12 bases that match TRBD2. Germline loops: CDR1 DFQATT, CDR2 SNEGSKA (reference sequence). There are 15 residues in the CDR3. V shed 1 base, J shed 5 bases, and the junction held 5 bases outside the gene matches.

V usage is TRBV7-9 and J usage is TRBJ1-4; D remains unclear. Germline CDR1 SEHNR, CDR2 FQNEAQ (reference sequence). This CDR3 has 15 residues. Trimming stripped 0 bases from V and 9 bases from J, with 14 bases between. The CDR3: CASSLAGDLRKKLFF. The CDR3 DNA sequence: TGTGCCAGCAGCTTAGCGGGTGACTTGAGGAAAAAACTGTTTTTT.

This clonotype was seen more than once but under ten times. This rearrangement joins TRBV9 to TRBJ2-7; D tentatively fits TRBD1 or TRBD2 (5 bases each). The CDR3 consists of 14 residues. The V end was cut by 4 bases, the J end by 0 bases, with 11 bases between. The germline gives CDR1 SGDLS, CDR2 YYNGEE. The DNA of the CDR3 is TGTGCCAGCAGCCGGGACCCATACTCCTACGAGCAGTACTTC. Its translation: CASSRDPYSYEQYF. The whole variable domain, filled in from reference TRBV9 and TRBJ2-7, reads DSGVTQTPKHLITATGQRVTLRCSPRSGDLSVYWYQQSLDQGLQFLIQYYNGEERAKGNILERFSAQQFPDLHSELNLSSLELGDSALYFCASSRDPYSYEQYFGPGTRLTVT.

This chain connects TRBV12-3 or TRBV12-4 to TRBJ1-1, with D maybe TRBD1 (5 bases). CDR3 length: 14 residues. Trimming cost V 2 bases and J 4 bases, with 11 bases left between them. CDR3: CASSLRGTGTEAFF. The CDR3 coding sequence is TGTGCCAGCAGTTTACGGGGGACTGGCACTGAAGCTTTCTTT.

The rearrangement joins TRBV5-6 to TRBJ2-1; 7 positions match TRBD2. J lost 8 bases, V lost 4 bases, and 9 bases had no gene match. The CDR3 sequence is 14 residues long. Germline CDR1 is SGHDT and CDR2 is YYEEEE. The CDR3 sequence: CASSPGAGRDEQFF. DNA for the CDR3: TGTGCCAGCAGCCCGGGAGCAGGGAGGGATGAGCAGTTCTTC.

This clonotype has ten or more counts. CDR3 residues: CASSFGTQAFF. CDR3 coding DNA: TGTGCCAGCAGTTTTGGTACTCAAGCTTTCTTT. The J gene is TRBJ1-1, the V gene TRBV12-3 or TRBV12-4; D is unclear. The V and J ends lost 3 bases and 9 bases respectively, with 8 bases between them. CDR3 length: 11 amino acids.

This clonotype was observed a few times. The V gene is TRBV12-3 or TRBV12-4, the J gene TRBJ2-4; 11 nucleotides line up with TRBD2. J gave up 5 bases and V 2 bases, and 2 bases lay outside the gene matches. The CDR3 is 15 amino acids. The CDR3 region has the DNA TGTGCCAGCAGTTTATCGGGACTAGCGGAAAACATTCAGTACTTC. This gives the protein CASSLSGLAENIQYF.

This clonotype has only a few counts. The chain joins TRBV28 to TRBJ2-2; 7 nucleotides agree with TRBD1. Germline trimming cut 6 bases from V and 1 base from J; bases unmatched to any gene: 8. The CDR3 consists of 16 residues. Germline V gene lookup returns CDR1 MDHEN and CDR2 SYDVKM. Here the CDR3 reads CASSPARDRNTGELFF. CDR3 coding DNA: TGTGCCAGCAGCCCCGCAAGGGACAGGAACACCGGGGAGCTGTTTTTT.

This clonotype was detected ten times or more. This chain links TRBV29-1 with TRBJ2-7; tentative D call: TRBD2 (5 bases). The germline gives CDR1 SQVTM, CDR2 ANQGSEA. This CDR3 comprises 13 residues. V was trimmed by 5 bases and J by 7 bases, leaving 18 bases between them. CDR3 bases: TGCAGCGTTCGACCGGGAACCAAGAGGGAGCAGTACTTC. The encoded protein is CSVRPGTKREQYF.

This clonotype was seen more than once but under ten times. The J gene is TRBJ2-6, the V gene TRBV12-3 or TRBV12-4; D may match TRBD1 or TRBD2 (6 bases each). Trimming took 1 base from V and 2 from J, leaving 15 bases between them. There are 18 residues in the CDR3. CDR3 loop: CASSLGSGALTGANVLTF. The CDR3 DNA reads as TGTGCCAGCAGTTTAGGGTCGGGGGCCTTAACTGGGGCCAACGTCCTGACTTTC.

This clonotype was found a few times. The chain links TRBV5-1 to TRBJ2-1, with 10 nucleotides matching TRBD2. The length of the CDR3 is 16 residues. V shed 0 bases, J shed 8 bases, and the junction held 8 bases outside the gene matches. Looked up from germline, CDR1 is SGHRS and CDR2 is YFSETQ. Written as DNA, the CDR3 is TGCGCCAGCAGCTTGGGCCTAGCGGGGGTCGGAGATGAGCAGTTCTTC. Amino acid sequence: CASSLGLAGVGDEQFF.

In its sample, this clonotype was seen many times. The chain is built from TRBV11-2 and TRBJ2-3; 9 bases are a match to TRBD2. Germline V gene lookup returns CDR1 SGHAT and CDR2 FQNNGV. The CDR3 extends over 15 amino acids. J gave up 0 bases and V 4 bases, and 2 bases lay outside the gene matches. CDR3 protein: CASSYTSGSTDTQYF. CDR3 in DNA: TGTGCCAGCAGCTACACTAGCGGGAGCACAGATACGCAGTATTTT.

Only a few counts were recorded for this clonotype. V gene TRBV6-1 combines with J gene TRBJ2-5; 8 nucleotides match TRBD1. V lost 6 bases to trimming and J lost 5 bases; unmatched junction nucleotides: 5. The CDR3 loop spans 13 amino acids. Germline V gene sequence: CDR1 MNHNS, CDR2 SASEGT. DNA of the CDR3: TGTGCCAGCAGGAGACAGGGGTGGGAGACCCAGTACTTC. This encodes CASRRQGWETQYF.

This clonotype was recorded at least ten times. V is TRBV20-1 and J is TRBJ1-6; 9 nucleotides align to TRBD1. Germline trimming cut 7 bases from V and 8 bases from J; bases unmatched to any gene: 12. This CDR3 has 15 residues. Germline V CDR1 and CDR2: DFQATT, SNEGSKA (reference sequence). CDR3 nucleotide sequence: TGCAGTGGGCGCGGGTACAGGGGGCTTGATTCACCCCTCCACTTT. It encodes CSGRGYRGLDSPLHF.